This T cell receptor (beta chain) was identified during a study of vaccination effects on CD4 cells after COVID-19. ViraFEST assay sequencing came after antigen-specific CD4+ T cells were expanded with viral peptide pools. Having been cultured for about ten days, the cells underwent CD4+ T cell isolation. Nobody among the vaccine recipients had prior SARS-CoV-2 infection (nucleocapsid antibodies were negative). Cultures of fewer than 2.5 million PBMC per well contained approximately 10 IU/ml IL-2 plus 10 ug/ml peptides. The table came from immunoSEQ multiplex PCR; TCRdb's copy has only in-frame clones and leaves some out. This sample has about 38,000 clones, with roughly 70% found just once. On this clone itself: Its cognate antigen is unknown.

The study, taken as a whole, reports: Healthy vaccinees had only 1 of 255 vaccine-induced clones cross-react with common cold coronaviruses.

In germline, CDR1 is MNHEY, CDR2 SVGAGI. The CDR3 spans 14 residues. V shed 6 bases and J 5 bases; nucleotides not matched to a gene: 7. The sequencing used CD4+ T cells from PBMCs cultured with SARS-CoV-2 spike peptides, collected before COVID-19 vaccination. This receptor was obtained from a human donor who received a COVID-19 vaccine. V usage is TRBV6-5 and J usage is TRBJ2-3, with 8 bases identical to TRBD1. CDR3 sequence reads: CASSLGQGGDTQYF. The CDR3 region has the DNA TGTGCCAGCAGCCTCGGACAGGGTGGAGATACGCAGTATTTT.